The 11 T cell receptor beta chains below all came from one sample that was sequenced in a study of immune evolution from preneoplasia to lung adenocarcinoma. Libraries were prepared by immunoSEQ multiplex PCR; TCRdb keeps only in-frame clonotypes and omits some of them. Of 2,000 to 3,000 clones listed, roughly four fifths are singletons. The sequenced sample was FFPE invasive lung adenocarcinoma tissue. The source of these receptors is a person in their 70s with invasive lung adenocarcinoma.

This sequence joins TRBV9 and TRBJ2-2; D ambiguous. This CDR3 region has 16 residues. V lost 4 bases to trimming and J lost 0 bases, with 13 bases between them. Germline V lookup: CDR1 SGDLS, CDR2 YYNGEE. CDR3 loop: CASSLSMWTNTGELFF. DNA for the CDR3: TGTGCCAGCAGCTTAAGTATGTGGACGAACACCGGGGAGCTGTTTTTT. The full variable domain, with the rest looked up from reference TRBV9 and TRBJ2-2, is DSGVTQTPKHLITATGQRVTLRCSPRSGDLSVYWYQQSLDQGLQFLIQYYNGEERAKGNILERFSAQQFPDLHSELNLSSLELGDSALYFCASSLSMWTNTGELFFGEGSRLTVL.

J is TRBJ2-3 and V is TRBV19, with D possibly being TRBD1 or TRBD2 (7 bases each). V was cut by 4 bases and J by 2 bases, with 13 bases left in between. Germline values: CDR1 LNHDA, CDR2 SQIVND (reference sequence). CDR3 size: 15 residues. The CDR3 DNA sequence: TGTGCCAGTAGTAAGGGAGGGGGCGCCACAGATACGCAGTATTTT. Its translation: CASSKGGGATDTQYF.

The CDR3 DNA is TGTGCCAGCAGCTTAGTAGTAGGCATGAATCAGCCCCAGCATTTT. As protein: CASSLVVGMNQPQHF. The chain is built from TRBV7-2 and TRBJ1-5, with no clear D. V dropped 1 base and J dropped 4 bases, with 11 bases sitting between them. This CDR3 contains 15 residues. CDR1 SGHTA and CDR2 FQGNSA come from the germline V gene.

The genes are TRBV7-9 and TRBJ2-5, with TRBD2 matching over 8 bases. V lost 5 bases and J lost 5; bases outside the gene matches: 10. From germline, CDR1 is SEHNR and CDR2 FQNEAQ (reference sequence). CDR3 length: 15 residues. The CDR3 sequence: CASSTREGREETQYF. The CDR3 DNA is TGTGCCAGCAGCACCCGGGAGGGGAGGGAGGAGACCCAGTACTTC.

The chain uses TRBV12-5 and TRBJ2-7; D call uncertain. V lost 5 bases and J 7 bases, leaving 21 bases between the germline ends. CDR3 length: 15 residues. Per the germline V gene, CDR1 is LGHNT and CDR2 is FRNRAP. CDR3 bases: TGTGCTAGTGGTCCCGCCCTAACTGGTCTCTATGAGCAGTACTTC. It codes for CASGPALTGLYEQYF.

V usage is TRBV29-1 and J usage is TRBJ2-7, with 7 nucleotides matching TRBD1. CDR1 and CDR2 (germline): SQVTM, ANQGSEA. This CDR3 comprises 12 residues. Trimming cost V 6 bases and J 4 bases; bases outside gene matches: 6. In nucleotides, the CDR3 is TGCAGCGTCGCGAGCAGGGGGTACGAGCAGTACTTC. Protein sequence: CSVASRGYEQYF.

The rearrangement links TRBV7-3 to TRBJ2-7, with 7 nucleotides matching TRBD2. Germline-derived CDR1 and CDR2 are SGHTA and FQGTGA. This CDR3 is built from 13 residues. V dropped 5 bases and J dropped 5; count of bases not matched to a gene: 6. The CDR3 bases are TGTGCCAGCAGCCCAGCGGGAAGCAACGAGCAGTACTTC. Amino acid sequence: CASSPAGSNEQYF.

The sample holds a few counts of this clone. The junction and the germline gene differ at one end; a read error may be behind it. The rearrangement links TRBV7-7 to TRBJ2-7; possible D gene TRBD2, 5 bases. The CDR3 extends over 13 amino acids. Germline lookup yields CDR1 SSHAT and CDR2 FNYEAQ (reference sequence). CDR3 nucleotide sequence: TGTGCTAGCAGCCCCGCTGGCGGGTACGAGCAGTACTTC. As protein: CASSPAGGYEQYF.

Worth noting for this clone: The identical CDR3 is also encoded by other nucleotide sequences in the sample. This chain links TRBV7-9 with TRBJ2-1; 7 nucleotides agree with TRBD2. This CDR3 comprises 11 residues. V lost 4 bases to trimming and J lost 16 bases; unmatched junction nucleotides: 7. The germline CDR1 and CDR2 sequences are SEHNR and FQNEAQ (reference sequence). The CDR3 DNA sequence: TGTGCCAGCAGCTCAAGGGAGGGCCAATTCTTC. Protein sequence: CASSSREGQFF.

The chain has TRBV6-6 and TRBJ1-5, with 7 bases lining up with TRBD1. The CDR3 has 15 residues. The germline V gene has CDR1 MNHNY and CDR2 SVGAGI (reference sequence). Trimming at V came to 5 bases and at J to 0 bases, leaving 4 bases not matched to a gene. CDR3 DNA sequence: TGTGCCAGCAGTAGAGGGACAGCTAGCAATCAGCCCCAGCATTTT. This sequence encodes CASSRGTASNQPQHF.

The gene calls are TRBV14 and TRBJ2-7; D ambiguous. Germline loops: CDR1 SGHDN, CDR2 FVKESK. V was cut by 1 base and J by 5 bases, with 12 bases left in between. The CDR3 totals 14 residues. CDR3 DNA: TGTGCCAGCAGCCAAGGCCGATCCGGCCACGAGCAGTACTTC. Translating it yields CASSQGRSGHEQYF.